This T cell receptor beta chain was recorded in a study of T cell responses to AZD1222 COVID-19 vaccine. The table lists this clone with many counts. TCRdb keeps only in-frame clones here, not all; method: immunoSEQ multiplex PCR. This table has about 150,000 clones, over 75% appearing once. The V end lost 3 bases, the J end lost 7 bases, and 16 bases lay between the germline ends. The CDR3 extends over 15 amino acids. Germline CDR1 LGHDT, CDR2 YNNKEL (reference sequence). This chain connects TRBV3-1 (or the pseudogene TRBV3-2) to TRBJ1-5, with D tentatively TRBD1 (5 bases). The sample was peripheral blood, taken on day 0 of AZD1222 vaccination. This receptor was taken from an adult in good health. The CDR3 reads CASSHGGGTGQPQHF. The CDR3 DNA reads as TGTGCCAGCAGCCACGGGGGTGGAACAGGACAGCCCCAGCATTTT.